The rows below give T cell receptor beta chains drawn from one sample of a study of OX40 agonist ivuxolimab in advanced cancers. TCRdb's copy holds only in-frame clones and misses some; the assay was immunoSEQ multiplex PCR. Among more than 60,000 clones listed, 80% to 90% were seen once. Sequenced here: CD4+ or CD8+ T cells sorted from blood, sampled in a trial of the OX40 agonist ivuxolimab. The receptors were gathered from an adult with an advanced solid tumor such as melanoma, head and neck, liver or kidney cancer. CDR3s include the opening cysteine and the closing phenylalanine or tryptophan. A D gene is named only where the DNA matches it firmly. Expanded clones are given a class, and other clones once, few, many or no size at all.

cdr3_aa cdr3_nt clone_size d_call j_call v_call cdr3_length
CASSLASEGTGELFF TGTGCCAGCAGTTTAGCGAGTGAGGGGACCGGGGAGCTGTTTTTT once - TRBJ2-2 TRBV28 15
CASSQRAGGNGRQFF TGCGCCAGCAGCCAAAGAGCGGGAGGTAATGGAAGGCAGTTCTTC - TRBD2 TRBJ2-1 TRBV4-1 15
CASRSEKAGQAFF TGTGCCAGCAGGTCTGAGAAGGCCGGGCAAGCTTTCTTT - - TRBJ1-1 TRBV11-3 13
CASSRGLAGGPVEEQYF TGCGCCAGCAGCAGGGGACTAGCGGGAGGGCCGGTTGAAGAGCAGTACTTC - TRBD2 TRBJ2-7 TRBV5-1 17
CASSLDRTGLNYGYTF TGTGCCAGCAGCTTGGACCGGACAGGGTTGAACTATGGCTACACCTTC - TRBD1 TRBJ1-2 TRBV7-2 16
CARTSGGTEAFF TGTGCCAGGACTTCAGGGGGAACTGAAGCTTTCTTT once TRBD1 TRBJ1-1 TRBV2 12
CASSQDYSPASGNTIYF TGCGCCAGCAGCCAAGATTACTCACCTGCCTCTGGAAACACCATATATTTT - - TRBJ1-3 TRBV4-1 17
CASSYEARDGRNTDTQYF TGTGCCAGCAGTTATGAGGCGCGAGACGGTAGGAACACAGATACGCAGTATTTT - - TRBJ2-3 TRBV28 18
CASSEVGGPEQYF TGTGCCAGCAGTGAAGTGGGGGGGCCCGAGCAGTACTTC - - TRBJ2-7 TRBV2 13
CATSRDIYNEQFF TGTGCCACCAGTCGGGACATCTACAATGAGCAGTTCTTC - - TRBJ2-1 TRBV15 13
CASSLVRTGMSNQPQHF TGTGCCAGCAGCTTAGTAAGGACAGGGATGAGCAATCAGCCCCAGCATTTT - TRBD1 TRBJ1-5 TRBV7-9 17
CASSPPDGMNTEAFF TGTGCCAGCAGTCCGCCGGACGGAATGAACACTGAAGCTTTCTTT - - TRBJ1-1 TRBV6-6 15
CASSDWDTQYF TGTGCCAGCAGTGACTGGGATACGCAGTATTTT - - TRBJ2-3 TRBV2 11
CASSVTGLAGGPSTGELFF TGTGCCAGCAGCGTGACGGGACTAGCGGGAGGGCCTAGCACCGGGGAGCTGTTTTTT - TRBD2 TRBJ2-2 TRBV7-3 19
CASKPGGGREQYF TGTGCCAGCAAACCAGGGGGCGGAAGGGAGCAGTACTTC - TRBD1 TRBJ2-7 TRBV27 13
CASSQAGHSNQPQHF TGCGCCAGCAGCCAAGCGGGACATAGCAATCAGCCCCAGCATTTT - - TRBJ1-5 TRBV4-1 15
CASSSGRGLYNQPQHF TGTGCCAGCAGCTCAGGGCGGGGGCTTTACAATCAGCCCCAGCATTTT - - TRBJ1-5 TRBV7-2 16